This TCR beta chain stems from a study of T cells in tuberculosis. This CDR3 region has 20 residues. V shed 4 bases, J shed 1 base, and the junction held 14 bases outside the gene matches. CDR1 and CDR2 (germline): MDHEN, SYDVKM. Sorting used thawed, overnight-rested PBMC stained with anti-CD3, a viability dye and GMM-loaded CD1B tetramer. CD1B tetramers were loaded with Rhodococcus equi-derived C32 glucose monomycolate. Profiling relied on immunoSEQ multiplex PCR, and the TCRdb table lists in-frame clones only, not all of them. The table lists more than 70,000 clones, roughly 88% of them singletons. This TCR derives from an adult woman with latent tuberculosis. Sample: CD1b-GMM tetramer-negative cells sorted from PBMCs. This chain joins TRBV28 and TRBJ1-5; 12 bases map to TRBD1. CDR3 sequence: CASSSPRRDRGRRSNQPQHF. In DNA, the CDR3 is TGTGCCAGCAGTTCCCCCCGACGGGACAGGGGGCGCAGGAGCAATCAGCCCCAGCATTTT.